What follows describes a single TCR beta chain. Its antigen is unidentified. The sample comes from a study of a mutant IDH1 vaccine in newly diagnosed glioma. Study information: Patients had eight vaccinations, in weeks 1, 3, 5, 7, 11, 15, 19 and 23. Treated patients showed a male proportion of around 62%, a female proportion of about 40%, and a mean age of 40.4 years. The earlier regimen, radiotherapy, temozolomide, or both, was most often both.

The method was immunoSEQ multiplex PCR; TCRdb's version includes in-frame clones alone and lacks a portion of them. The data show around 23,000 clones, about three quarters seen once. Documented time point: week 5, during vaccination. Vaccine doses each comprised 300 ug of mutant IDH1 20-mer peptide, with topical imiquimod. The astrocytomas were IDH1-mutant, ATRX-negative, and WHO grade 3 or 4. Sequencing was performed on PBMCs, taken from a glioma patient whose treatment included an IDH1 peptide vaccine. The source of this sequence is a man aged 40-49 years with glioma.

CDR3 sequence (DNA): TGCGCCAGCAGCACGGACAGCCCTCGCTATGGCTACACCTTC. It encodes CASSTDSPRYGYTF. This chain connects TRBV5-1 to TRBJ1-2; D may be TRBD1 (6 bases). Germline CDR1 and CDR2: SGHRS and YFSETQ. The germline V and J ends were trimmed by 4 bases and 4 bases, with 14 bases remaining between them. This CDR3 is built from 14 residues.